This T cell receptor (beta chain) emerged from a study of blood T cells in healthy people across ages. A J-beta primer mix and a sample-barcoded 5' primer were used in a second PCR of about 7 to 12 cycles. TCRdb re-analysed the 5' RACE reads in MiXCR, keeping a single row per CDR3 protein. The table has about 780,000 distinct CDR3 sequences, about 47% seen once; the top ten hold about a sixth. Trimming cost V 3 bases and J 6 bases; bases outside gene matches: 5. The CDR3 has 14 residues. The germline CDR1 and CDR2 sequences are DFQATT and SNEGSKA (reference sequence). The TCR originated in a man older than 75 in good health. This chain uses TRBV20-1 with TRBJ2-1, with 10 bases that match TRBD2. The sequencing input was blood. The CDR3 is CSASVGTSVNEQFF. In DNA, the CDR3 is TGCAGTGCTAGTGTAGGGACTAGCGTCAATGAGCAGTTCTTC.